This T cell receptor beta chain is from a study of beta chain features in type 1 diabetes. Study-level information: Sorted cells examined across all samples numbered roughly 100 million. Study-wide findings and caveats: Shorter TCRB CDR3s, moderately but significantly so, were found in Type 1 diabetes patients in all four CD4+ subsets. More deletions and fewer insertions at VDJ junctions were found in patients with type 1 diabetes. With patients and controls alike, PCR might favor shorter templates to an equal degree.

The isolated RNA, all of it, was reverse transcribed, so expressed TCRB transcripts were what got sequenced. Clones were sequenced by immunoSEQ multiplex PCR, and TCRdb holds only the in-frame ones, with some missing. Of more than 350,000 clones in the sample, about 10% are singletons; the top ten hold less than 0.06%. A remark on this clone: Its specificity is unknown.

Germline assignment: CDR1 MNHNY and CDR2 SVGAGI (reference sequence). The CDR3 runs to 14 residues. The junction had 7 bases not matched to a gene; V was cut back by 4 bases and J by 7 bases. The chain carries TRBV6-6 and TRBJ2-1; TRBD1 matches at 7 bases. Sequenced sample: naive CD4+ T cells from blood. This TCR came from a woman between 18 and 29 years old in good health. The CDR3 region is CASSSGWTGNEQFF. In DNA form, the CDR3 reads TGTGCCAGCAGTTCCGGGTGGACAGGAAATGAGCAGTTCTTC.